This T cell receptor (beta chain) was obtained from a study of shared clonotypes between healthy human individuals. Study findings and constraints: Since donors were few, the genetic and exposure-history diversity represented was limited.

In the case of this clone: What it binds is not known.

This table comes from immunoSEQ multiplex PCR, and its TCRdb copy is limited to in-frame clones, with some not included. The table has around 440,000 clones, 60% to 80% seen once. The germline CDR1 and CDR2 sequences are MNHNS and SASEGT. With V trimmed by 6 bases and J by 4 bases, 11 bases remained unmatched. CDR3 length: 15 residues. The TCR originated in a middle-aged woman in good health. Some clones in this sample may be carry-over from other donors' samples. Sequencing was performed on PBMCs. This rearrangement joins TRBV6-1 to TRBJ1-2; 7 bases align to TRBD1. This chain's CDR3 is CASSPNAGGIYGYTF. As DNA, the CDR3 is TGTGCCAGCAGCCCGAACGCAGGGGGTATCTATGGCTACACCTTC.